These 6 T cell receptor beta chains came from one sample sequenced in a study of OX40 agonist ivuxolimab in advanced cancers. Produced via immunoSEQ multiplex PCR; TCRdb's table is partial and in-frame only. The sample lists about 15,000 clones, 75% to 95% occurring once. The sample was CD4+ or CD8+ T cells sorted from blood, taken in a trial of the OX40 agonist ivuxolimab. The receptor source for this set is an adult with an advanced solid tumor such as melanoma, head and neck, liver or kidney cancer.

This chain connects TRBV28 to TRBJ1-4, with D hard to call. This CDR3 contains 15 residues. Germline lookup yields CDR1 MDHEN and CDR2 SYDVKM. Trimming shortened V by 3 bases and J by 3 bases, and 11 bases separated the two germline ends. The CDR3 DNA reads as TGTGCCAGCAGTTTCCCGAGTGGGCCTAATGAAAAACTGTTTTTT. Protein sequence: CASSFPSGPNEKLFF.

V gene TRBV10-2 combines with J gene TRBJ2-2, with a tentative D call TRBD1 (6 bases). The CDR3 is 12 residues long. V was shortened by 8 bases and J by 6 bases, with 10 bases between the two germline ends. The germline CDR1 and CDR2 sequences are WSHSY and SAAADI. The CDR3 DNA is TGCGCCAGCGCCAGGGGTTCCGGGGAGCTGTTTTTT. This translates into CASARGSGELFF.

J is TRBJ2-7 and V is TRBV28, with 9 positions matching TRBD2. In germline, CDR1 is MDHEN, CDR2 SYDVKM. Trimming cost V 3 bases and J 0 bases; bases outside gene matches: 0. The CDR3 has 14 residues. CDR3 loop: CASSFSGSSYEQYF. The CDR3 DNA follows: TGTGCCAGCAGTTTTAGCGGGAGCTCCTACGAGCAGTACTTC.

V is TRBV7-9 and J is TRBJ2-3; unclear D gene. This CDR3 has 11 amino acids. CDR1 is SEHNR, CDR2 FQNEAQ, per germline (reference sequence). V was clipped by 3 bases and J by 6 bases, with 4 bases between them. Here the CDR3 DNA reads TGTGCCAGCAGCTTTTCCGATACGCAGTATTTT. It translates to CASSFSDTQYF.

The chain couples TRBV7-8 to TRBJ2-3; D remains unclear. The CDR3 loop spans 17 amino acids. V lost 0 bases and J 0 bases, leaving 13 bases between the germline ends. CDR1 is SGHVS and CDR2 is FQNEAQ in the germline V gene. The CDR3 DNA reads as TGTGCCAGCAGCTTAGCCGAAGTATTGCTTAGCACAGATACGCAGTATTTT. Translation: CASSLAEVLLSTDTQYF.

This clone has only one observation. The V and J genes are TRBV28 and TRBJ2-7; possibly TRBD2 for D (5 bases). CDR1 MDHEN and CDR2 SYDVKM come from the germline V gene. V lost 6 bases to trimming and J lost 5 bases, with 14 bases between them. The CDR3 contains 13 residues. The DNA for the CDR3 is TGTGCCAGCAGACACCGGGATGATGACGAGCAGTACTTC. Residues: CASRHRDDDEQYF.